This is a list of T cell receptor beta chains from one sample in a study of T cells expressing NK-cell markers. For each CDR3 protein, TCRdb gives one entry from its re-call of the 5' RACE reads, without DNA. The listing records over 100,000 distinct CDR3 sequences. Source material: blood T cells: a sorted CD56 or NKG2C T cell subset, CD4+ or CD8+ T cells, or bulk PBMC T cells (not recorded which). These receptor sequences come from a woman aged 18-70 years in good health. Each CDR3 is given with its conserved first and last residue. The order of the fields is CDR3 length, V gene, J gene, CDR3 protein.

20	TRBV29-1	TRBJ2-3	CSVVGSNWAAAIAVRDTQYF
15	TRBV12-3/TRBV12-4	TRBJ1-5	CASSPTGGLNQPQHF
13	TRBV6-2/TRBV6-3	TRBJ2-7	CASNPSPYYEQYF
12	TRBV27	TRBJ2-7	CASSPSTYEQYF
17	TRBV9	TRBJ2-3	CASSVGVWVGSTDTQYF
15	TRBV25-1	TRBJ1-2	CASSRGPGANYGYTF
17	TRBV7-9	TRBJ2-1	CASSPASGTSDYNEQFF
14	TRBV6-5	TRBJ2-2	CASSYGPDTGELFF
18	TRBV11-2	TRBJ2-5	CASSPLPLGTASPETQYF
14	TRBV20-1	TRBJ2-2	CSASGRADTGELFF
12	TRBV27	TRBJ2-7	CASSPRTLEQYF
13	TRBV5-1	TRBJ1-1	CASSSWEGTEAFF
13	TRBV7-9	TRBJ2-1	CASTWGGSNEQFF
14	TRBV29-1	TRBJ2-2	CSVAGTSRTGELFF
14	TRBV9	TRBJ1-5	CASSVGVSQQPQHF
12	TRBV5-4	TRBJ1-1	CASSGPGQEAFF
15	TRBV5-5	TRBJ2-2	CASSLAGGVTGELFF
15	TRBV5-4	TRBJ2-7	CATQIGVAGGGEQYF
15	TRBV27	TRBJ2-7	CASRSVGTGDYEQYF
15	TRBV10-1	TRBJ2-2	CASSRDSSNTGELFF
15	TRBV6-1	TRBJ2-1	CASSDIAEIYNEQFF
16	TRBV11-2	TRBJ2-1	CASSLYSRENREEQFF